Following are 20 T cell receptor beta chains from one sample sequenced in a study of T-cell reconstitution after alpha-beta-depleted transplantation in children. Unique molecular identifiers were used to barcode this TCRbeta library. Each CDR3 protein is one row after TCRdb ran MiXCR on the PCR reads. Here the sample spans around 400,000 distinct CDR3 sequences, roughly 10% being singletons. Sequences were derived from PBMCs from the stem cell graft donor, sampled from the stem cell graft. These receptors all come from a human donor who donated a stem cell graft to a child with acute myeloid leukemia.

This clonotype turned up a few times. The chain joins TRBV6-1 to TRBJ2-3; 8 bases map to TRBD2. CDR3 length: 13 amino acids. The germline V gene encodes CDR1 MNHNS and CDR2 SASEGT. The V gene end was trimmed by 5 bases and the J gene end by 4 bases; junction bases not matched to a gene: 2. The CDR3 is CASSRRGADTQYF. DNA for the CDR3: TGTGCCAGCAGTCGGCGGGGGGCAGATACGCAGTATTTT.

The J gene is TRBJ2-1, the V gene TRBV9, with 9 bases lining up with TRBD2. Germline CDR1 and CDR2: SGDLS and YYNGEE. The CDR3 spans 16 residues. Germline trimming cut 4 bases from V and 2 bases from J; bases unmatched to any gene: 7. In nucleotides, the CDR3 is TGTGCCAGCAGCCCGAAAGCGGGGGGCACCTACAATGAGCAGTTCTTC. This codes for CASSPKAGGTYNEQFF.

In its sample, this clonotype was seen many times. The chain is built from TRBV5-1 and TRBJ1-3; TRBD1 might be the D (5 bases). The germline gives CDR1 SGHRS, CDR2 YFSETQ. The ends were cut back, 0 bases at V and 5 bases at J, with 12 bases in the middle. The CDR3 has 15 amino acids. DNA for the CDR3: TGCGCCAGCAGCTTGGATGGCAGGGAGAGAAACACCATATATTTT. As protein: CASSLDGRERNTIYF.

The chain carries TRBV6-1 and TRBJ2-7; 10 nucleotides agree with TRBD1. The CDR3 contains 15 residues. Germline V gene lookup returns CDR1 MNHNS and CDR2 SASEGT. Trimming removed 4 bases from V and 2 bases from J; junction bases left unmatched: 5. CDR3 nucleotides: TGTGCCAGCAGTGTATGGACAGGGGGAACCTACGAGCAGTACGTC. It encodes CASSVWTGGTYEQYV.

There are a few counts of this clonotype. The rearrangement links TRBV20-1 to TRBJ2-1; 8 positions match TRBD2. The CDR3 has 15 residues. The trim removed 0 bases at V and 4 bases at J, leaving 5 bases unmatched. The germline CDR1 and CDR2 sequences are DFQATT and SNEGSKA (reference sequence). The CDR3 spells CSARDRAGGYNEQFF. The CDR3 DNA reads as TGCAGTGCTAGAGATCGGGCGGGGGGTTACAATGAGCAGTTCTTC.

This clonotype showed up many times. The chain has TRBV7-9 and TRBJ1-1; TRBD1 aligns across 7 bases. The germline V gene has CDR1 SEHNR and CDR2 FQNEAQ (reference sequence). The CDR3 runs 14 residues. J was trimmed by 0 bases and V by 6 bases; bases with no gene match: 4. This CDR3 reads CASRPQGMNTEAFF. The CDR3 DNA sequence: TGTGCCAGCAGGCCACAGGGGATGAACACTGAAGCTTTCTTT.

The chain has TRBV5-6 and TRBJ2-3; D unclear. The V end lost 1 base, the J end lost 0 bases, and 9 bases lay between the germline ends. The CDR3 consists of 15 residues. Germline assignment: CDR1 SGHDT and CDR2 YYEEEE. This CDR3 is CASSLYDSSTDTQYF. Written as DNA, the CDR3 is TGTGCCAGCAGCTTGTATGACTCTAGCACAGATACGCAGTATTTT.

This sequence joins TRBV3-1 and TRBJ2-3; D remains ambiguous. The V gene lost 0 bases and the J gene lost 0 bases, with 13 bases spanning the gap. Germline-derived CDR1 and CDR2 are LGHDT and YNNKEL (reference sequence). This CDR3 has 17 amino acids. CDR3 coding DNA: TGTGCCAGCAGCCAAGACCAGCATTCAGCTAGCACAGATACGCAGTATTTT. This encodes CASSQDQHSASTDTQYF.

This clonotype was detected only a few times. The genes are TRBV18 and TRBJ1-4; 7 bases are shared with TRBD1. After removal of 6 bases from V and 8 bases from J, the junction contained 12 bases not matched to a gene. This CDR3 contains 15 residues. Germline V gene lookup returns CDR1 KGHSH and CDR2 LQKENI. This CDR3 reads CASSTSTGLGEKLFF. CDR3 DNA sequence: TGTGCCAGCTCCACTTCGACAGGGCTGGGCGAAAAACTGTTTTTT.

This clonotype was seen a handful of times. The rearrangement links TRBV20-1 to TRBJ1-2, with D tentatively TRBD1 (5 bases). The germline CDR1 and CDR2 sequences are DFQATT and SNEGSKA (reference sequence). This CDR3 region has 14 residues. V was clipped by 1 base and J by 8 bases, with 17 bases between them. CDR3 in amino acids: CSARGSAGWGGYTF. DNA for the CDR3: TGCAGTGCTAGAGGGTCGGCAGGGTGGGGGGGCTACACCTTC.

This clonotype was recorded a few times. This rearrangement joins TRBV6-1 to TRBJ1-1; no reliable D call. The V end was cut by 4 bases, the J end by 1 base, with 10 bases between. The CDR3 contains 14 residues. Germline V gene lookup returns CDR1 MNHNS and CDR2 SASEGT. CDR3 in amino acids: CASSVKRTNTEAFF. CDR3 DNA: TGTGCCAGCAGTGTTAAAAGGACGAACACTGAAGCTTTCTTT.

This clonotype was counted a few times. Possible read error: a much larger clone is one base away. V usage is TRBV7-8 and J usage is TRBJ2-6; TRBD1 aligns across 8 bases. CDR3 length: 16 residues. CDR1 and CDR2 (germline): SGHVS, FQNEAQ. This CDR3 is CASSIRGQAGANGLTF. CDR3 nucleotide sequence: TGTGCCAGCAGCATCAGGGGACAGGCTGGGGCCAACGGCCTGACTTTC.

This clonotype was seen repeatedly, ten times or more. The chain couples TRBV20-1 to TRBJ2-5; no reliable D call. V lost 6 bases and J lost 1, with 18 bases in between. The germline gives CDR1 DFQATT, CDR2 SNEGSKA (reference sequence). This CDR3 region has 15 residues. The CDR3 reads CSAPDSPAFQETQYF. CDR3 bases: TGCAGTGCCCCTGATAGTCCAGCGTTCCAAGAGACCCAGTACTTC.

The V gene is TRBV29-1, the J gene TRBJ2-3; a weak D match, TRBD2 (6 bases). This CDR3 spans 12 amino acids. Germline CDR1 SQVTM, CDR2 ANQGSEA. Deletions cut 7 bases from V and 8 bases from J, with 16 bases between. Here the CDR3 reads CSAVSGTGTQYF. The CDR3 region has the DNA TGCAGCGCTGTTTCCGGGACTGGTACGCAGTATTTT.

This clonotype was detected a few times. This chain connects TRBV29-1 to TRBJ2-7, with D perhaps matching TRBD2 (5 bases). Germline CDR1 SQVTM, CDR2 ANQGSEA. Trimming shortened V by 7 bases and J by 2 bases, and 15 bases separated the two germline ends. The CDR3 has 13 amino acids. This CDR3 reads CSAEGTTTYEQYF. Here the CDR3 DNA reads TGCAGCGCCGAGGGCACTACCACCTACGAGCAGTACTTC.

This clonotype has more than one count but fewer than ten. This chain's CDR3 is CASSQGQDHSNQPQHF. CDR3 DNA: TGTGCCAGCAGCCAAGGACAGGATCATAGCAATCAGCCCCAGCATTTT. The V and J genes are TRBV3-1 and TRBJ1-5, with D perhaps matching TRBD1 (6 bases). CDR1 LGHDT and CDR2 YNNKEL come from the germline V gene (reference sequence). The CDR3 runs 16 residues. V gave up 1 base and J gave up 0 bases, with 10 bases separating them. Supplemented by reference TRBV3-1 and TRBJ1-5, the full variable domain reads DTAVSQTPKYLVTQMGNDKSIKCEQNLGHDTMYWYKQDSKKFLKIMFSYNNKELIINETVPNRFSPKSPDKAHLNLHINSLELGDSAVYFCASSQGQDHSNQPQHFGDGTRLSIL.

This clonotype showed up many times. The chain employs TRBV7-9 and TRBJ2-7; 10 bases agree with TRBD2. The CDR3 runs to 15 residues. CDR1 and CDR2 from the germline V gene are SEHNR and FQNEAQ (reference sequence). V gave up 3 bases and J gave up 3 bases; unmatched junction bases: 5. The CDR3: CASSFPSGGLYEQYV. The CDR3 DNA is TGTGCCAGCAGCTTCCCTAGCGGGGGACTCTACGAGCAGTACGTC.

The chain uses TRBV10-3 and TRBJ2-1; 12 positions match TRBD2. The junction had 9 bases not matched to a gene; V was cut back by 4 bases and J by 8 bases. This CDR3 has 16 amino acids. In germline, CDR1 is ENHRY, CDR2 SYGVKD. The CDR3 region is CAISVGPSGGAYEQFF. In DNA form, the CDR3 reads TGTGCCATCAGTGTTGGTCCTAGCGGGGGGGCCTATGAGCAGTTCTTC.

The CDR3 region is CAISHTGIYEQYV. Written as DNA, the CDR3 is TGTGCCATCAGCCACACAGGAATATACGAGCAGTACGTC. The chain has TRBV10-3 and TRBJ2-7; TRBD1 is a possible D gene (5 bases). V gave up 6 bases and J gave up 4 bases, with 13 bases separating them. The CDR3 is 13 amino acids. Germline V gene lookup returns CDR1 ENHRY and CDR2 SYGVKD.

This chain joins TRBV5-1 and TRBJ1-1; 7 bases match TRBD1. The CDR3 runs 15 residues. J lost 1 base, V lost 3 bases, and 6 bases had no gene match. The germline V gene has CDR1 SGHRS and CDR2 YFSETQ. CDR3 DNA sequence: TGCGCCAGCAGCTGGGGGGGGGACAGGAACACTGAAGCTTTCTTT. Its protein product is CASSWGGDRNTEAFF.